This T cell receptor (beta chain) was captured by sequencing in a study of read filtering for tumor transcriptome and immune sequencing (dated by TCRdb to about 2020). For context, the study as a whole: The cohort was composed of some 17 male and more than twelve female patients, with a mean age of approximately 72 years and an age range of about 47 to 85. TCR-region mapped reads per sample ranged from about 4 to 10.27 million with IR-seq versus only 85 to 1273 with RNA-seq. Under revised international staging, about 8 patients fell into R-ISS I, more than 15 into R-ISS II and six or seven into R-ISS III. One of the main goals was to work out a read-filtering strategy for immune repertoire data, in particular whether clonotypes backed by only a single read should be removed. Whole-transcriptome libraries were prepared with the TruSeq RNA Access Library Prep Kit after DNase treatment. Using the same bone marrow samples, the study compared TCR repertoires obtained by targeted immune repertoire sequencing with those obtained by bulk whole-transcriptome sequencing.

Per the germline V gene, MGHRA is the CDR1 and YSYEKL is the CDR2. Trimming removed 5 bases from V and 1 base from J; the gene matches leave 7 bases unexplained. Reading from cysteine to phenylalanine, the CDR3 counts 16 amino acids. Kept here is only the CDR3 DNA, which spans 48 bases and is read in frame from base 1. The Immunoverse kit was used to build TCR libraries from 400 to 500 ng RNA, with molecular barcoded adaptors covering alpha/delta and beta/gamma chains. TCR library preparation used the same RNA that was used for transcriptome sequencing. Sequencing of the TCR libraries was done on an Illumina HiSeq 4000 with 2 x 150 cycles. In the original analysis: MiXCR aligned TCR reads to human V, D, J and C references and assembled the aligned reads into CDR3 clonotypes, with quality filtering and error correction included. Clonotype counts and gene usage diversity were analyzed with the tcR package in R. For inspection of raw mapping reads, RNA-seq reads were mapped by STAR aligner version 2.5.3a onto GRCh37 of the human genome. To test how sequencing depth affected the clonotypes detected, IR-seq fastq files were randomly downsampled with Seqtk 1.3. The public sequencing data were trimmed at Q25 with fastp and processed into clonotypes with MiXCR by TCRdb, which kept only in-frame beta chains. Each CDR3 protein gets just one entry, which takes the most common genes and DNA from the rows behind it. TCRdb's processing, not the authors', yielded these V and J calls. In all, the sample holds 100,000 to 150,000 distinct CDR3 sequences, and 10% to 15% of those were seen once. More than 9.5% of the sample goes to the ten largest clones.

Each patient had bone marrow sampled at the time of active disease. Ficoll-Hypaque density gradient centrifugation was used to isolate the bone marrow mononuclear cells. To remove myeloma plasma cells, the cells were labeled with CD138 magnetic microbeads on a MACS separator, and CD138-negative cells were then collected by negative selection. Flow cytometry with CD138 antibodies on an Attune NxT was used to check how pure the isolated cells were. TRIzol reagent was used to extract total RNA, which was then quantified with a NanoDrop spectrophotometer. For each patient, paired RNA-seq and IR-seq were run on the CD138-negative bone marrow sample from that patient. This clonotype was counted ten times or more. What antigen it recognizes has not been identified. The sample holds no much larger clone one base away, and base qualities are not on file. What the work shows at the level of the full study, not this receptor alone: Compared with RNA-seq, IR-seq captured clonotypes at much higher depth and more reliably, and a smaller IR-seq throughput was enough to identify most shared clonotypes. The sorted CD138-negative fraction was composed of a mixed bone marrow immune population rather than of purified T cells. In IR-seq, single-read clonotypes were around four fifths of clonotypes but 3% to 4% of total reads; in RNA-seq they were 70% to 75% of clonotypes and 35% to 45% of reads. Removing single-read clonotypes increased the correlation between IR-seq and RNA-seq shared clonotype proportions.

The chain joins TRBV4-1 to TRBJ2-3, with 9 bases in between that match TRBD2. The sequencing input was a population of CD138-negative cells sorted from bone marrow. This specimen's cell subset or site label, interpreted: bone marrow mononuclear cells depleted of CD138+ plasma/myeloma cells by negative magnetic selection. The TCR originated in a donor older than 35 with multiple myeloma. The CDR3 loop reads CASSYSGGGGTDTQYF. The DNA sequence is as follows: TGCGCCAGCAGCTATAGCGGGGGAGGTGGCACAGATACGCAGTATTTT.